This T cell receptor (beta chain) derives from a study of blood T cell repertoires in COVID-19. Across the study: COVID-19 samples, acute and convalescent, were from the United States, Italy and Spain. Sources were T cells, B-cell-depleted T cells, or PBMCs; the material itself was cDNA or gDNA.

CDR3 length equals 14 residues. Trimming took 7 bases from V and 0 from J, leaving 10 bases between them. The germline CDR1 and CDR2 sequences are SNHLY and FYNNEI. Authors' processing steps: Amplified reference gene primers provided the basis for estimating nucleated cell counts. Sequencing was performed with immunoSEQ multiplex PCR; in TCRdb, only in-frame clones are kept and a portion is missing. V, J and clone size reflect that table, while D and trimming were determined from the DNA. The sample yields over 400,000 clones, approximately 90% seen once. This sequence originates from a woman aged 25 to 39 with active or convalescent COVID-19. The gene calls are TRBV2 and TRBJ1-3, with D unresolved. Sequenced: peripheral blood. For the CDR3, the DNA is TGTGCCAGCAATAAGCTAGCCTCTGGAAACACCATATATTTT. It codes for CASNKLASGNTIYF.